This passage covers 5 T cell receptor beta chains from one sample sequenced in a study of T cells in Graves' hyperthyroidism and ophthalmopathy. From RNA transcripts, TCR beta CDR3 regions were amplified. The TCR CDR3 was amplified in a first-round RT-PCR using the HTBI primer set. TCRdb re-analysed the multiplex PCR reads in MiXCR, keeping a single row per CDR3 protein. In the table there are approximately 370,000 distinct CDR3 sequences, roughly a sixth of which are singletons. The sample consisted of blood. These receptors came from a woman aged 25 to 39 with Graves' hyperthyroidism that later progressed to Graves' ophthalmopathy.

About this clonotype: Possible read error: a much larger clone is one base away. This chain uses TRBV28 with TRBJ2-7; the D gene could be TRBD1 or TRBD2 (5 bases each). The CDR3 is 12 amino acids. Germline V gene data show CDR1 as MDHEN and CDR2 as SYDVKM. V lost 4 bases, J lost 3 bases, and 7 bases lay in between. This CDR3 is CASSWDGYEQYF. DNA for the CDR3: TGTGCCAGCAGTTGGGACGGCTACGAGCAGTACTTC.

This clonotype appeared many times. This chain connects TRBV2 to TRBJ1-3; no clear D gene. Trimming removed 7 bases at V and 0 bases at J, with 10 bases between. The germline CDR1 and CDR2 sequences are SNHLY and FYNNEI. This CDR3 contains 14 residues. This chain's CDR3 is CASILRSSGNTIYF. DNA for the CDR3: TGTGCCAGCATTTTGAGGAGCTCTGGAAACACCATATATTTT. The entire variable domain, with the rest obtained from reference TRBV2 and TRBJ1-3, is as follows: EPEVTQTPSHQVTQMGQEVILRCVPISNHLYFYWYRQILGQKVEFLVSFYNNEISEKSEIFDDQFSVERPDGSNFTLKIRSTKLEDSAMYFCASILRSSGNTIYFGEGSWLTVV.

This clonotype was detected a few times. The J gene is TRBJ1-1, the V gene TRBV19; perhaps TRBD1 as D (6 bases). The germline V and J ends were trimmed by 3 bases and 5 bases, with 13 bases remaining between them. CDR1 LNHDA and CDR2 SQIVND come from the germline V gene (reference sequence). The CDR3 is made up of 14 amino acids. CDR3: CASSIGRGRTEAFF. The DNA for the CDR3 is TGTGCCAGTAGTATCGGCAGGGGAAGAACTGAAGCTTTCTTT.

A note on this clonotype: This could be a read error, since a much larger clone is one nucleotide away. The chain carries TRBV7-2 and TRBJ2-1, with D possibly being TRBD1 (6 bases). Germline V gives CDR1 SGHTA, CDR2 FQGNSA. The CDR3 spans 13 residues. With 4 bases removed from V and 6 bases from J, the gap between germline ends came to 10 bases. Written as DNA, the CDR3 is TGTGCCAGCAGCTGGGACATATTCAATGAGCAGTTCTTC. Protein product: CASSWDIFNEQFF. Drawing the rest from reference TRBV7-2 and TRBJ2-1, the complete variable domain is GAGVSQSPSNKVTEKGKDVELRCDPISGHTALYWYRQSLGQGLEFLIYFQGNSAPDKSGLPSDRFSAERTGGSVSTLTIQRTQQEDSAVYLCASSWDIFNEQFFGPGTRLTVL.

This clonotype occurred many times. The genes are TRBV6-1 and TRBJ1-2; no clear D gene. V dropped 6 bases and J dropped 1 base, with 9 bases sitting between them. Per germline, CDR1 MNHNS and CDR2 SASEGT. The CDR3 is made up of 13 amino acids. DNA for the CDR3: TGTGCCAGCAGCAACAGCATTAACTATGGCTACACCTTC. It is translated as CASSNSINYGYTF.